Here is one T cell receptor beta chain with its context. Source study methods: Amplification with reference gene primers provided the estimates of nucleated cell counts. Some clones are missing from TCRdb's copy, which holds only in-frame ones; the method was immunoSEQ multiplex PCR. Clonal size and the V and J genes are those of that table, whereas D and trimming came from the DNA. This table has some 130,000 clones, roughly 90% appearing once. This sample was taken from a study of blood T cell repertoires in COVID-19. Germline lookup yields CDR1 ENHRY and CDR2 SYGVKD. The trim removed 4 bases at V and 4 bases at J, leaving 8 bases unmatched. This CDR3 has 15 residues.

The sequence came from a man aged 60 to 75 with COVID-19, enrolled during active disease. Sequences were obtained from peripheral blood. The chain employs TRBV10-3 and TRBJ2-7; TRBD1 agrees at 9 bases. CDR3 sequence reads: CAISGDRAYSYEQYF. The CDR3 DNA follows: TGTGCCATCAGTGGGGACAGGGCATACTCTTACGAGCAGTACTTC.